These 4 T cell receptor beta chains were all obtained from the same sample, sequenced in a study of cytomegalovirus exposure and HLA in healthy donors. The PCR ran on 60 Vbeta and 13 Jbeta primers. TCRdb keeps only in-frame clones here, not all; method: immunoSEQ multiplex PCR. The profile shows some 190,000 clones, about 88% of them singletons. Sample: PBMCs. All receptors come from a woman aged 25-40 years in good health and CMV-seronegative.

The chain carries TRBV29-1 and TRBJ2-5; D unclear. The J call may be in error: the DNA end matches TRBJ2-7 better. This CDR3 is built from 11 residues. CDR1 and CDR2 from the germline V gene are SQVTM and ANQGSEA. The CDR3 DNA is TGCAGCGGTGGTGATCGTTACGAGCAGTACTTC. Translating gives CSGGDRYEQYF.

A few counts support this clone. The rearrangement joins TRBV7-9 to TRBJ2-3, with 7 bases fitting TRBD1. The CDR3 is 16 amino acids. V shed 5 bases, J shed 4 bases, and the junction held 12 bases outside the gene matches. Germline CDR1 and CDR2: SEHNR and FQNEAQ (reference sequence). CDR3 in DNA: TGTGCCAGCAGCCCCCGAATGACAGGGCGTGCAGATACGCAGTATTTT. Its protein is CASSPRMTGRADTQYF.

This sequence joins TRBV18 and TRBJ2-7; D perhaps matches TRBD2 (5 bases). Germline loops: CDR1 KGHSH, CDR2 LQKENI. The V gene lost 6 bases and the J gene lost 3 bases, with 12 bases spanning the gap. The CDR3 runs 13 residues. CDR3 loop: CASSDGLIYEQYF. The CDR3 nucleotides are TGTGCCAGCTCCGACGGACTGATCTACGAGCAGTACTTC.

This chain joins TRBV19 and TRBJ2-7; D might be TRBD2 (5 bases). V was shortened by 3 bases and J by 5 bases, with 14 bases between the two germline ends. Germline assignment: CDR1 LNHDA and CDR2 SQIVND (reference sequence). The CDR3 spans 14 residues. The CDR3 DNA reads as TGTGCCAGTAGTATGTATAGCGTCGGCGACGAGCAGTACTTC. Translating it yields CASSMYSVGDEQYF.